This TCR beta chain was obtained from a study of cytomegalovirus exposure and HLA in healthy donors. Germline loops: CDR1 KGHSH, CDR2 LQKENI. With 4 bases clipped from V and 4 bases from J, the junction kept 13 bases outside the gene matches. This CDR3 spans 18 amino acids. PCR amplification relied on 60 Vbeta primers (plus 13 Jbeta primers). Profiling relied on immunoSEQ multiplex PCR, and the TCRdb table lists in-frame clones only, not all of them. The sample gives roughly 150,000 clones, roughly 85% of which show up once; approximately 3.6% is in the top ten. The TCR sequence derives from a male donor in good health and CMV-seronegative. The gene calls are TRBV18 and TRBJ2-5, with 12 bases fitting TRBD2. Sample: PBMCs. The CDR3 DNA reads TGTGCCAGCTCACGAAGTTACCTAGCGGGAGGGCCCGTAGAGACCCAGTACTTC. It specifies CASSRSYLAGGPVETQYF.